Shown below are 19 T cell receptor delta chains from a single sample sequenced in a study of γδ T cells in repeated Plasmodium falciparum infection. TCRdb called clones from the multiplex PCR reads again using CATT. The sample lists tens of thousands of delta-chain clones, over 0.75% occurring once. Flow sorting of PBMC yielded separate Vgamma9/Vdelta2+ and Vdelta2-negative gammadelta T cell populations for bulk repertoire analysis. The sequenced material came from gamma-delta T cells from blood. These receptors originate from a pool of human donors (malaria-infected and uninfected, not separated).

The table lists this clone with a few counts. TCRdb's protein, taken from a much larger clone, differs from this DNA's translation at residue 13, likely owing to a read error; the protein displayed comes from the DNA. The chain has TRDV1 and TRDJ1; 7 bases are a match to TRDD3. Because TCRdb records no J gene, it was assigned here through a match of the DNA to germline. Germline V gene sequence: CDR1 TSWWSYY, CDR2 QGS. The CDR3 contains 20 residues. The V segment lost 2 bases and the J segment 2 bases; nucleotides outside the gene matches: 20. The chain's CDR3 is CALGEVIYGRDTGWTDKLIF. The CDR3 coding sequence is TGTGCTCTTGGGGAAGTTATCTACGGGAGGGATACAGGATGGACCGATAAACTCATCTTT.

This clone was observed many times. Other DNA sequences in this sample translate to the same CDR3. The V gene is TRDV1, the J gene TRDJ1; the D gene is possibly TRDD3 (6 bases). Trimming took off 2 bases at V and 8 bases at J, with 30 bases between the two ends. The CDR3 sequence is 19 residues long. Looked up from germline, CDR1 is TSWWSYY and CDR2 is QGS. The CDR3 here is CALGEDVGLPGGGTLKLIF. The CDR3 coding sequence is TGTGCTCTTGGGGAAGACGTTGGACTTCCGGGAGGGGGGACCCTCAAACTCATCTTT.

This clone turned up a few times. TCRdb's entry gives the protein of a much larger clone, which mismatches this DNA's translation at residue 7, likely from a read error; the protein reported here is translated from the DNA. V gene TRDV1 combines with J gene TRDJ1, with 8 bases identical to TRDD3. Unmatched junction bases numbered 14, after V lost 5 bases and J lost 0 bases. From germline, CDR1 is TSWWSYY and CDR2 QGS. The CDR3 is made up of 18 amino acids. The CDR3 spells CALGTPVGYAFHTDKLIF. CDR3 bases: TGTGCTCTTGGGACCCCTGTGGGATACGCATTTCACACCGATAAACTCATCTTT.

This clone was detected a few times. A single base is all that separates this from a far larger clone, so a read error is likely. Other DNA sequences within the sample encode an identical CDR3. The CDR3 nucleotides are TGTGCTCTTGGGGACATTAATTCAGGGATCAGGACAGCACAACTCTTCTTT. Its translation is CALGDINSGIRTAQLFF. The chain employs TRDV1 and TRDJ2, with D perhaps TRDD3 (5 bases). In the absence of a J gene in TCRdb, the DNA was matched to germline to assign it here. V was clipped by 3 bases and J by 4 bases, with 18 bases between them. This CDR3 has 17 amino acids. CDR1 and CDR2 (germline): TSWWSYY, QGS.

This clone was detected ten times or more. The protein given by TCRdb reflects a much larger clone and differs at residue 13 from this DNA's translation, likely from a read error; the protein shown is the DNA's translation. The rearrangement joins TRDV2 to TRDJ1; TRDD3 might be the D (7 bases). Here the J gene came from matching the DNA to germline, since TCRdb omits it. Germline loops: CDR1 GEAIGNYY, CDR2 EKD. V lost 3 bases and J 8 bases, leaving 33 bases between the germline ends. The CDR3 contains 19 residues. CDR3 region: CACDPLGGAPSEADSKLIF. The DNA of the CDR3 is TGTGCCTGTGACCCCCTGGGGGGGGCCCCTTCCGAGGCGGACAGCAAACTCATCTTT.

Ten or more counts support this clone. This DNA translates differently at residue 10 from the TCRdb protein, which is that of a much larger clone; a read error is likely, and the protein shown is the DNA's own translation. The genes are TRDV2 and TRDJ1, with 8 bases lining up with TRDD3. The J gene was missing in TCRdb and was found by matching the end of the DNA to germline. The CDR3 covers 18 residues. Germline loops: CDR1 GEAIGNYY, CDR2 EKD. Trimming removed 1 base from V and 0 bases from J; junction bases left unmatched: 12. CDR3 sequence reads: CACDTLPLGGHNTDKLIF. CDR3 nucleotide sequence: TGTGCCTGTGACACGCTCCCACTGGGGGGCCACAACACCGATAAACTCATCTTT.

This clone was detected only a few times. A read error likely explains why the TCRdb protein, taken from a much larger clone, differs from this DNA's translation at residue 11; the protein shown is translated from the DNA. This chain links TRDV1 with TRDJ1; 7 nucleotides line up with TRDD3. The J gene was not available in TCRdb and was assigned here by matching the DNA to germline segments. CDR3 size: 21 residues. The V gene end was trimmed by 4 bases and the J gene end by 5 bases; junction bases not matched to a gene: 28. The germline CDR1 and CDR2 sequences are TSWWSYY and QGS. The CDR3 DNA sequence: TGTGCTCTTGGGGGCGCCTCTTCTTCCCTACCGGGGGATTTTTCCGAGGATAAACTCATCTTT. Its protein is CALGGASSSLPGDFSEDKLIF.

This clone has only a few counts. TCRdb pairs this DNA with a much larger clone's protein that differs at residue 13, likely a read error; the protein shown was translated from the DNA. The V gene was identified as TRDV2, while no J gene was called; the listed D gene, TRDD3, was not tested against the DNA. Germline V lookup: CDR1 GEAIGNYY, CDR2 EKD. This CDR3 spans 14 amino acids. The CDR3 bases are TGTGCCTGTGACAGGGGGGGATACACCGATAAACTCACCTTT. Amino acid sequence: CACDRGGYTDKLTF.

This clone was seen a handful of times. This DNA translates differently at residue 15 from the TCRdb protein, which is that of a much larger clone; a read error is likely, and the protein shown is the DNA's own translation. The CDR3 nucleotides are TGTGCCTGTGACAGCGTTCGGAACTGGGGGGATACGGTTGCGTGTTCTAAACTCATCTTT. This encodes CACDSVRNWGDTVACSKLIF. The chain links TRDV2 to TRDJ1; 10 nucleotides agree with TRDD3. As TCRdb names no J gene, one was assigned here on the basis of a DNA match to germline. The J segment lost 7 bases and the V segment lost 2 bases, leaving 24 bases of the junction unmatched. Looked up from germline, CDR1 is GEAIGNYY and CDR2 is EKD. This CDR3 comprises 20 residues.

Comment on this clone: The protein given by TCRdb reflects a much larger clone and differs at residue 11 from this DNA's translation, likely from a read error; the protein shown is the DNA's translation. V is TRDV1 and J is TRDJ1; D possibly corresponds to TRDD3 (6 bases). The J gene was missing in TCRdb and was found by matching the end of the DNA to germline. Germline CDR1 reads TSWWSYY; CDR2 reads QGS. The V end was cut by 3 bases, the J end by 0 bases, with 20 bases between. The length of the CDR3 is 18 residues. The CDR3 region has the DNA TGTGCTCTTGGGGACGCCCCCGGAGGGGGACGGTACACCGATAAACTCATCTTT. Encoded protein: CALGDAPGGGRYTDKLIF.

This clone was observed a few times. TCRdb shows a much larger clone's protein in place of this DNA's translation, and the two differ at residue 8, likely through a read error; the protein shown is translated from the DNA. V and J are TRDV2 and TRDJ1; TRDD3 aligns across 7 bases. CDR3 length: 16 amino acids. J gave up 2 bases and V 2 bases, and 10 bases lay outside the gene matches. Germline lookup yields CDR1 GEAIGNYY and CDR2 EKD. The CDR3 coding sequence is TGTGCCTGTGACATGCTGGGGGGTAGTAGGACCGATAAACTCATCTTT. Protein product: CACDMLGGSRTDKLIF.

This clone occurred a few times. The protein recorded in TCRdb matches a much larger clone and deviates from this DNA's translation at residue 3, suggesting a read error; the protein here is obtained by translating the DNA. CDR3 coding DNA: TGTGCCCGTGACACCGTACTGGGGGACTATTCCTGGGACACCCGACAGATGTTTTTC. Residues: CARDTVLGDYSWDTRQMFF. This chain joins TRDV2 and TRDJ3; 9 nucleotides match TRDD3. TCRdb gives no J gene; it was assigned here by matching the DNA to germline. CDR1 and CDR2 (germline): GEAIGNYY, EKD. CDR3 length: 19 amino acids.

Comments on this clone: The protein that TCRdb holds for this DNA derives from a much larger clone and differs from the translated DNA at residue 22, which likely indicates a read error; the protein shown here is translated from the DNA. This sequence joins TRDV2 and TRDJ1, with 9 bases fitting TRDD2. This CDR3 has 23 residues. Germline values: CDR1 GEAIGNYY, CDR2 EKD. CDR3: CACDTLDLPTIGGHHRYTDKLTF. The CDR3 bases are TGTGCCTGTGACACCCTCGACCTTCCTACTATCGGGGGACACCACCGCTACACCGATAAACTCACCTTT.

This clone was seen a handful of times. This DNA translates differently at residue 7 from the TCRdb protein, which is that of a much larger clone; a read error is likely, and the protein shown is the DNA's own translation. The chain links TRDV1 to TRDJ1, with 13 bases lining up with TRDD3. In the absence of a J gene in TCRdb, the DNA was matched to germline to assign it here. CDR3 length: 18 residues. Germline CDR1 reads TSWWSYY; CDR2 reads QGS. After removal of 1 base from V and 3 bases from J, the junction contained 8 bases not matched to a gene. The DNA of the CDR3 is TGTGCTCTTGGGGAACGCTGCAACTGGGGGATACGATCCGATAAACTCATCTTT. Amino acid sequence: CALGERCNWGIRSDKLIF.

This clone was observed a handful of times. A far larger clone is just one base off, so this is likely a read error. The sample contains more than one DNA sequence encoding this CDR3. The V gene is TRDV2, the J gene TRDJ1; 10 positions agree with TRDD3. The J gene comes from matching the DNA to germline here; TCRdb lacks it. The CDR3 has 17 residues. V shed 0 bases, J shed 3 bases, and the junction held 9 bases outside the gene matches. The germline V gene encodes CDR1 GEAIGNYY and CDR2 EKD. CDR3 sequence reads: CACDTVGGYADPDKLIF. In DNA, the CDR3 is TGTGCCTGTGACACCGTAGGGGGATACGCAGATCCCGATAAACTCATCTTT.

There are a few counts of this clone. The protein TCRdb gives is from a much larger clone and does not agree with this DNA's translation at residue 3, likely a read error; the protein shown here comes from the DNA. The genes are TRDV2 and TRDJ3; 13 bases align to TRDD3. The J gene was missing in TCRdb and was found by matching the end of the DNA to germline. Germline assignment: CDR1 GEAIGNYY and CDR2 EKD. The CDR3 has 19 residues. CDR3 in amino acids: CARDHTGGYEAWDTRQMFF. For the CDR3, the DNA is TGTGCCCGTGACCATACTGGGGGATACGAAGCCTGGGACACCCGACAGATGTTTTTC.

A few counts support this clone. This probably arose from a read error, given a far larger clone one base away. The same CDR3 arises from other DNA sequences in this sample as well. This chain's CDR3 is CACDPVLGDTTYTDKLIF. The CDR3 DNA sequence: TGTGCCTGTGACCCAGTACTGGGGGATACTACTTACACCGATAAACTCATCTTT. The rearrangement links TRDV2 to TRDJ1; 12 bases agree with TRDD3. Germline matching of the DNA provided the J gene here, since TCRdb leaves it blank. Germline lookup yields CDR1 GEAIGNYY and CDR2 EKD. This CDR3 has 18 residues. With V trimmed by 3 bases and J by 0 bases, 10 bases remained unmatched.

This clone was observed a few times. The protein held in TCRdb is that of a much larger clone and does not match this DNA's translation at residue 15, likely because of a read error; the protein shown is translated from the DNA. This sequence joins TRDV2 and TRDJ3; 7 nucleotides agree with TRDD3. TCRdb gives no J gene; it was assigned here by matching the DNA to germline. The CDR3 is made up of 26 amino acids. V lost 3 bases, J lost 0 bases, and 31 bases stayed unmatched. Germline V gives CDR1 GEAIGNYY, CDR2 EKD. The chain's CDR3 is CACDPFPLGYQGTGESSSWDTRQMFF. In nucleotides, the CDR3 is TGTGCCTGTGACCCGTTCCCCCTAGGGTACCAGGGAACTGGGGAATCAAGCTCCTGGGACACCCGACAGATGTTTTTC.

The table lists this clone with many counts. A far bigger clonotype differs at one base, so this is likely a read error. The same CDR3 is also encoded by other DNA sequences in this sample. This chain connects TRDV2 to TRDJ1, with TRDD3 matching over 9 bases. No J segment appears in TCRdb, so it was assigned here by matching the sequence to germline. The CDR3 contains 17 residues. The germline V gene has CDR1 GEAIGNYY and CDR2 EKD. This CDR3 reads CACDTRQLGEYTDKLIF. CDR3 sequence (DNA): TGTGCCTGCGACACCAGGCAACTGGGGGAATACACCGATAAACTCATCTTT.